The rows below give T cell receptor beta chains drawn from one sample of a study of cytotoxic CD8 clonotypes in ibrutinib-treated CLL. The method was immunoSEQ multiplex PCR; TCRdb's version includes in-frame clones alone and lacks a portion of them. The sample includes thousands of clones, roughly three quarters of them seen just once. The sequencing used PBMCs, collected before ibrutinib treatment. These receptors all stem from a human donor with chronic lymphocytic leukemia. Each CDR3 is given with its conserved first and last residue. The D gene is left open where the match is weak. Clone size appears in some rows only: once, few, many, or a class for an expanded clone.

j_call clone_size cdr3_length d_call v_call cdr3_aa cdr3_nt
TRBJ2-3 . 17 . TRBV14 CASSQDAGSPRRNTQYF TGTGCCAGCAGCCAAGATGCGGGTAGCCCCCGGAGGAATACGCAGTATTTT
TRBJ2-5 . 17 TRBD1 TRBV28 CASSFRFLTGGLETQYF TGTGCCAGCAGTTTCCGGTTTTTGACAGGGGGCTTGGAGACCCAGTACTTC
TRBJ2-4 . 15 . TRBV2 CASSDKGAGKNIQYF TGTGCCAGCAGTGATAAAGGGGCAGGAAAAAACATTCAGTACTTC
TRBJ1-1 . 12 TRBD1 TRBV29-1 CSVNRGGTEAFF TGCAGCGTTAACAGGGGGGGCACTGAAGCTTTCTTT
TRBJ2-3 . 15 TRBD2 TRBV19 CASSIRGGGTDTQYF TGTGCCAGTAGTATTCGCGGGGGAGGCACAGATACGCAGTATTTT
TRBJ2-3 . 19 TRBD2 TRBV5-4 CASSSGLAGPRRWADTQYF TGTGCCAGCAGTTCGGGACTAGCGGGACCGAGACGGTGGGCAGATACGCAGTATTTT
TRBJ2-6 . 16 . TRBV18 CASSPVSSSGANVLTF TGTGCCAGCTCACCGGTCAGCAGCTCTGGGGCCAACGTCCTGACTTTC
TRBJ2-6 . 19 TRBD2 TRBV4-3 CASSQDGRTSGPGANVLTF TGCGCCAGCAGCCAAGATGGAAGGACTAGCGGCCCTGGGGCCAACGTCCTGACTTTC
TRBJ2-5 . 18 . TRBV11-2 CASSLGTGPTGNQETQYF TGTGCCAGCAGCTTAGGAACAGGCCCAACAGGGAACCAAGAGACCCAGTACTTC
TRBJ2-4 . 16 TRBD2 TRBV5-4 CASSSGLVSGGNIQYF TGTGCCAGCAGCTCGGGACTAGTCTCCGGGGGGAACATTCAGTACTTC
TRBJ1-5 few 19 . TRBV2 CASLAGGDPFLYSNQPQHF TGTGCCAGTTTAGCGGGGGGAGACCCCTTCCTATATAGCAATCAGCCCCAGCATTTT
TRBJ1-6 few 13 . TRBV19 CASSIGGRSPLHF TGTGCCAGTAGTATAGGGGGAAGGTCACCCCTCCACTTT
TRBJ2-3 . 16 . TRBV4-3 CASSQDAGPSTDTQYF TGCGCCAGCAGCCAAGATGCCGGGCCTAGCACAGATACGCAGTATTTT
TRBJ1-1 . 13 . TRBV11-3 CASSTNMNTEAFF TGTGCCAGCAGCACGAATATGAACACTGAAGCTTTCTTT
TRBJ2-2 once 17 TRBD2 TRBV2 CASRDIAGGLNTGELFF TGTGCCAGCAGGGATATAGCGGGGGGGCTTAACACCGGGGAGCTGTTTTTT
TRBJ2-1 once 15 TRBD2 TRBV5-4 CASRGGLAGVNEQFF TGTGCCAGCAGAGGGGGACTAGCGGGAGTCAATGAGCAGTTCTTC
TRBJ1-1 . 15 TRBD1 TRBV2 CASGRQGSLITEAFF TGTGCCAGCGGAAGACAGGGGAGCCTTATCACTGAAGCTTTCTTT
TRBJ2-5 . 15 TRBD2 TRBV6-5 CASSYSSGRGETQYF TGTGCCAGCAGTTACTCGAGCGGGAGAGGAGAGACCCAGTACTTC
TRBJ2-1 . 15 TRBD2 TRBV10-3 CAIRTSGGSYNEQFF TGTGCCATCAGGACTAGCGGGGGCTCCTACAATGAGCAGTTCTTC
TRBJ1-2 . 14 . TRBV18 CASSPWTVSYGYTF TGTGCCAGCTCACCCTGGACAGTGTCCTATGGCTACACCTTC
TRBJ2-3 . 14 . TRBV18 CASSPRPPTDTQYF TGTGCCAGCTCACCACGACCGCCTACAGATACGCAGTATTTT
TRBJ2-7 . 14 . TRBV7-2 CASSLEGSRREQYF TGTGCCAGCAGCTTAGAAGGTAGCCGGCGCGAGCAGTACTTC
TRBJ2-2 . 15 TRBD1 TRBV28 CASSPTGANTGELFF TGTGCCAGCAGTCCGACAGGGGCGAACACCGGGGAGCTGTTTTTT
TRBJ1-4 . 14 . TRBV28 CASHPTRRGEKLFF TGTGCCAGCCACCCCACTCGAAGGGGGGAAAAACTGTTTTTT
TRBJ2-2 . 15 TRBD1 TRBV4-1 CASSQGQHSTGELFF TGCGCCAGCAGCCAGGGACAGCATAGCACCGGGGAGCTGTTTTTT
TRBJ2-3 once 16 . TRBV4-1 CASSRRRGTSTDTQYF TGCGCCAGCAGCCGCAGGAGGGGAACTAGCACAGATACGCAGTATTTT
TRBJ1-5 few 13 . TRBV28 CASKETRNQPQHF TGTGCCTCTAAGGAGACGCGCAATCAGCCCCAGCATTTT
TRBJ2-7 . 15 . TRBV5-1 CASSLSGTGPYEQYF TGCGCCAGCAGCCTTTCCGGGACCGGACCCTACGAGCAGTACTTC
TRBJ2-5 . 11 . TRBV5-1 CASSVGETQYF TGCGCCAGCAGTGTGGGGGAGACCCAGTACTTC
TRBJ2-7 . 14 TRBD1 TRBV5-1 CASSLSQGANEQYF TGCGCCAGCAGCTTGTCACAGGGGGCAAATGAGCAGTACTTC
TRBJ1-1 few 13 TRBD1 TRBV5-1 CASSPGGNTEAFF TGCGCCAGCAGCCCAGGGGGCAACACTGAAGCTTTCTTT
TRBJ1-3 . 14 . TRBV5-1 CASSPREGGNTIYF TGCGCCAGCAGCCCCCGGGAAGGTGGAAACACCATATATTTT
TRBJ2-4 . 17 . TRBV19 CASSSGLARGNANIQYF TGTGCCAGTAGTTCGGGGCTAGCGCGAGGGAACGCGAACATTCAGTACTTC
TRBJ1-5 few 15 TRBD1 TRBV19 CASSPWTGADQPQHF TGTGCCAGTAGTCCATGGACAGGGGCGGATCAGCCCCAGCATTTT
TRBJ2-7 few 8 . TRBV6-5 CLPYEQYF TGCCTTCCTTACGAGCAGTACTTC
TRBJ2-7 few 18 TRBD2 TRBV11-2 CASSLRREPSPWVYEQYF TGTGCCAGCAGCTTAAGGCGGGAGCCTAGCCCTTGGGTCTACGAGCAGTACTTC
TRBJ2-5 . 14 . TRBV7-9 CASSSWTLQETQYF TGTGCCAGCAGCTCCTGGACACTCCAAGAGACCCAGTACTTC
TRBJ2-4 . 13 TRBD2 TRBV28 CASGGVAKNIQYF TGTGCCAGCGGGGGGGTTGCCAAAAACATTCAGTACTTC
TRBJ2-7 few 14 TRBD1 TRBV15 CATAPQTGLYEQYF TGTGCCACCGCCCCGCAGACAGGGCTCTACGAGCAGTACTTC
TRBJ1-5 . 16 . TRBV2 CASSGPLGQLNQPQHF TGTGCCAGCAGCGGCCCTCTCGGGCAACTCAATCAGCCCCAGCATTTT
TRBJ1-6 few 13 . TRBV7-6 CASRQGLESPLHF TGTGCCAGCAGGCAGGGACTTGAATCACCCCTCCACTTT
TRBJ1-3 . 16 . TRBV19 CASSIEPTSSGNTIYF TGTGCCAGTAGTATAGAGCCGACAAGCTCTGGAAACACCATATATTTT
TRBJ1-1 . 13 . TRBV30 CAWSGSGGPEAFF TGTGCCTGGAGCGGCTCGGGGGGACCTGAAGCTTTCTTT
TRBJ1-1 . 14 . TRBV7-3 CASSLAPPNTEAFF TGTGCCAGCAGCTTAGCCCCCCCCAACACTGAAGCTTTCTTT
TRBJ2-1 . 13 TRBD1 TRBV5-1 CASSLAGGNEQFF TGCGCCAGCAGCTTGGCAGGGGGCAATGAGCAGTTCTTC
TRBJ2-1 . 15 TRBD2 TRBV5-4 CASSLDAGGNNEQFF TGTGCCAGCAGCTTGGATGCGGGGGGCAACAATGAGCAGTTCTTC
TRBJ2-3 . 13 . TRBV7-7 CASSGGRADTQYF TGTGCTAGCAGTGGGGGGCGAGCAGATACGCAGTATTTT
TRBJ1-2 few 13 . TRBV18 CASSSGQLYGYTF TGTGCCAGCTCCTCCGGACAGCTCTATGGCTACACCTTC